This is a list of T cell receptor beta chains from one sample in a study of regulatory T cells in long-lasting Graves disease. In TCRdb, the multiplex PCR reads were re-called with MiXCR into one record per CDR3 protein. The data show roughly 300,000 distinct CDR3 sequences, with roughly a fifth seen just once and roughly three fifths held by the top ten. The sequencing used peripheral blood mononuclear cells (PBMCs), collected when the disease was refractory, from a patient treated with antithyroid drugs. The receptors originated from a female donor with Graves disease. Both conserved end residues are part of each CDR3. The order of the fields is D gene, J gene, clone size, V gene, CDR3 DNA, CDR3 protein. D genes are given only for firm matches. The size entry is marked missing in some rows and otherwise reads once, few, many or a size class.

NA	TRBJ2-7	many	TRBV18	TGTGCCAGCTCACCACGAGTTGCGGCGGGAACCTACGAGCAGTACTTC	CASSPRVAAGTYEQYF
NA	TRBJ2-1	NA	TRBV20-1	TGCAGTGCTAGCGCCTGGCTCTTC	CSASAWLF
TRBD2	TRBJ2-7	few	TRBV18	TGTGCCAGCTCACCACCGAGCGGGAACTACGAGCAGTACTTC	CASSPPSGNYEQYF
NA	TRBJ2-7	NA	TRBV3-1	TGTGCCAGCAGCCAAGGGGTTAGCGTTACCTACGAGCAGTACTTC	CASSQGVSVTYEQYF
TRBD1	TRBJ1-5	few	TRBV30	TGTGCCTGGGGCCTACAGGGGGTGAATCAGCCCCAGCATTTT	CAWGLQGVNQPQHF
NA	TRBJ2-2	NA	TRBV7-9	TGTGCCCTAGGGGGGGAGCTGTTTTTT	CALGGELFF
NA	TRBJ2-7	few	TRBV28	TGTGCCAGCAGTGTCCCGGGGCCGAGGGGCGAGCAGTACTTC	CASSVPGPRGEQYF
NA	TRBJ2-2	NA	TRBV18	TGTGCCAGCTCACCAATGACCGGGGAGCTGTTTTTT	CASSPMTGELFF
TRBD1	TRBJ1-6	NA	TRBV3-1	TGTGCCAGCAGCGACAGGGGGGTGAGTTCACCCCTCCACTTT	CASSDRGVSSPLHF
TRBD1	TRBJ2-6	few	TRBV25-1	TGTGCCCGACAGGGACCCCACTCTGGGGCCAACGTCCTGACTTTC	CARQGPHSGANVLTF
NA	TRBJ1-6	few	TRBV14	TGTGCCAGCAGCCAAACAACGCGGCCCTATAATTCACCCCTCCACTTT	CASSQTTRPYNSPLHF
NA	TRBJ2-5	many	TRBV3-1	TGTGCCAGCAGCCAAGATGCGGGGGCGTGGGAGACCCAGTACTTC	CASSQDAGAWETQYF
TRBD1	TRBJ2-7	NA	TRBV20-1	TGCAGTGCTGTGGACAGGGGCCCCTACGAGCAGTACTTC	CSAVDRGPYEQYF
NA	TRBJ1-3	NA	TRBV4-3	TGCGCCAGCAGCCCCGGAATGAGCTCTGGAAACACCATATATTTT	CASSPGMSSGNTIYF
NA	TRBJ2-7	many	TRBV20-1	TGCAGTGCTAGAGAGCGGTCCTCCTACGAGCAGTACTTC	CSARERSSYEQYF
NA	TRBJ2-7	NA	TRBV7-9	TGTGCCAGCAGCTTATTATTAGGGAATCGCTACGAGCAGTACTTC	CASSLLLGNRYEQYF
NA	TRBJ1-2	many	TRBV7-9	TGTGCCAGCAGCTCCAACACAGCCTGGAGCTATGGCTACACCTTC	CASSSNTAWSYGYTF
NA	TRBJ2-4	NA	TRBV12-3/TRBV12-4	TGTGCCAGCAGTTTCGGGGGTAAAAACATTCAGTACTTC	CASSFGGKNIQYF
NA	TRBJ2-5	many	TRBV20-1	TGCAGTGCTAGCGATGATGTTGGAGAGACCCAGTACTTC	CSASDDVGETQYF
TRBD2	TRBJ2-7	NA	TRBV28	TGTGCCAACAGTTTACTGCGGGAGATGTACGAGCAGTACTTC	CANSLLREMYEQYF
NA	TRBJ2-5	few	TRBV7-9	TGTGCCAGCAGCTTACGAACAAACCAAGAGACCCAGTACTTC	CASSLRTNQETQYF
NA	TRBJ2-1	NA	TRBV20-1	TGCAGTGCTAGAGAGGACGGGAACATCGACAATGAGCAGTTCTTC	CSAREDGNIDNEQFF
NA	TRBJ1-6	few	TRBV6-5	TGTGCCAGCAGTTACATTTCTCCGGGGGATAATTCACCCCTCCGCTTT	CASSYISPGDNSPLRF
NA	TRBJ1-1	few	TRBV4-2	TGTGCCAGCAGCCACGTCATGGGAGACACTGAAGCTTTCTTT	CASSHVMGDTEAFF
TRBD2	TRBJ2-6	NA	TRBV6-1	TGTGCCAGCGGGAGGGACGGCCCACCTGGGGCCAACGTCCTGACTTTC	CASGRDGPPGANVLTF
NA	TRBJ1-5	few	TRBV2	TGTGCCAGCAGTGAATTAGCGGGTGGAAGCAATCAGCCCCAGCATTTT	CASSELAGGSNQPQHF
NA	TRBJ2-2	many	TRBV12-3/TRBV12-4	TGTGCCAGCAGTTGGGCTAGCCGCAGCACCGGGGAGCTGTTTTTT	CASSWASRSTGELFF
TRBD1	TRBJ1-5	NA	TRBV6-2/TRBV6-3	TGTGCCAGCAGTGAATTTCGACAGGGGCAGCCCCAGCATTTT	CASSEFRQGQPQHF
NA	TRBJ1-1	NA	TRBV5-6	TGTGCCAGCAGCTTGGTCCAACAAGGGAACACTGAAGCTTTCTTT	CASSLVQQGNTEAFF
NA	TRBJ1-4	NA	TRBV4-3	TGCGCCAGCAGCCAAGGCCGAGGCAGAATCACAACTAATGAAAAACTGTTTTTT	CASSQGRGRITTNEKLFF
NA	TRBJ2-5	NA	TRBV4-3	TGCGCCAGCAGCCAAAGGAGGGGCGCGGGGCAAGAGACCCAGTACTTC	CASSQRRGAGQETQYF
NA	TRBJ1-1	many	TRBV28	TGTGCCAGCGATCCAGCGGGCAGGAGGTTGACTGAAGCTTTCTTT	CASDPAGRRLTEAFF
TRBD2	TRBJ2-5	many	TRBV3-1	TGTGCCAGCAGCCAGGGGCATCCGGGACTAGCGGGAGCTGAGACCCAGTACTTC	CASSQGHPGLAGAETQYF
NA	TRBJ1-2	many	TRBV7-2	TGTGCCAGCAGCTGGGGTCTTGAAGGCGGCTACACCTTC	CASSWGLEGGYTF
NA	TRBJ2-7	NA	TRBV6-2/TRBV6-3	TGTGCCAGCAGTTCTCCCCGGGACGGGGACTACGAGCAGTACTTC	CASSSPRDGDYEQYF
TRBD2	TRBJ2-1	few	TRBV12-5	TGTGCTAGTGGTTTCGGGACTAGCGCCTACAATGAGCAGTTCTTC	CASGFGTSAYNEQFF
NA	TRBJ1-4	few	TRBV5-4	TGTGCCAGCAGCTTCACCGGTAATGAAAAACTGTTTTTT	CASSFTGNEKLFF
NA	TRBJ2-1	NA	TRBV9	TGTGCCAGCAGCCTTCACCGGTCCCCCTACAATGAGCAGTTCTTC	CASSLHRSPYNEQFF
NA	TRBJ2-7	many	TRBV28	TGTGCCAGCAAACCGGGACTGAGTCTGAACTACGAGCAGTACTTC	CASKPGLSLNYEQYF
NA	TRBJ2-1	NA	TRBV29-1	TGCAGCGTACAGGGTCCCCTCTCTAGGAATGAGCAGTTCTTC	CSVQGPLSRNEQFF
NA	TRBJ2-5	few	TRBV9	TGTGCCAGCAGCGGCCTCAGGGCAGAGACCCAGTACTTC	CASSGLRAETQYF
NA	TRBJ1-6	NA	TRBV27	TGTGCCAGCAGTTTAGGGCAGTCGGCATCACCCCTCCACTTT	CASSLGQSASPLHF
NA	TRBJ2-5	many	TRBV6-1	TGTGCCAGCAGTCTTAAGTGGGCAGTAAGGGAGACCCAGTACTTC	CASSLKWAVRETQYF
TRBD2	TRBJ2-2	few	TRBV10-3	TGTGCCATCAGTGAGTCCCTAGCGGAGATAAACACCGGGGAGCTGTTTTTT	CAISESLAEINTGELFF
NA	TRBJ2-7	NA	TRBV6-2/TRBV6-3	TGTGCCAGCAGCGACACCCTCGAGAGGGGCCTCGAGCAGTACTTC	CASSDTLERGLEQYF
NA	TRBJ1-1	many	TRBV12-3/TRBV12-4	TGTGCCAGCAGTTTAATCGGGCAGGGATACATGAACACTGAAGCTTTCTTT	CASSLIGQGYMNTEAFF
NA	TRBJ2-1	NA	TRBV7-2	TGTGCCAGCAGCTTAGAGTTCTTTTACAATGAGCAGTTCTTC	CASSLEFFYNEQFF
NA	TRBJ1-2	many	TRBV12-3/TRBV12-4	TGTGCCAGCAGTCTCAGAGGGGGGGCGAGTGGCTACACCTTC	CASSLRGGASGYTF
TRBD1	TRBJ1-4	few	TRBV19	TGTGCCAGTACCACCTCCGGGACAGGGGATGAAAAACTGTTTTTT	CASTTSGTGDEKLFF
TRBD1	TRBJ2-7	NA	TRBV30	TGTGCCTGGGGGCCGGGACAGGGGCCATACGAGCAGTACTTC	CAWGPGQGPYEQYF
TRBD1	TRBJ2-5	NA	TRBV2	TGTGCCAGCATTGATCGAGAGGGGGACAGGGGATATCAGGAGACCCAGTACTTC	CASIDREGDRGYQETQYF
NA	TRBJ2-7	many	TRBV29-1	TGCAGCGTTGGTACAGAGTCCTACGAGCAGTACTTC	CSVGTESYEQYF
NA	TRBJ1-5	many	TRBV7-9	TGTGCCAGCAGGCCCTGGGCGGAGCTCTATAGCAATCAGCCCCAGCATTTT	CASRPWAELYSNQPQHF
TRBD1	TRBJ1-4	many	TRBV27	TGTGCCAGCCGTGGACAGGACTTTAATGAAAAACTGTTTTTT	CASRGQDFNEKLFF
NA	TRBJ2-4	few	TRBV5-1	TGCGCCAGCAGCTTGGCCCTGCGTGGCATTCAGTACTTC	CASSLALRGIQYF
NA	TRBJ1-3	once	TRBV6-1	TGTGCCAGCAGATCTCAGGGAGGCCCTGGAAGCACCATATATTTT	CASRSQGGPGSTIYF
TRBD2	TRBJ2-1	few	TRBV20-1	TGCAGTGCTAATGTAGGACTAGCGGACAATGAGCAGTTCTTC	CSANVGLADNEQFF
NA	TRBJ2-2	NA	TRBV7-9	TGTGCCAGCAGCTTATGGAGGGTTCGGGTGGTGACCGGGGAGCTGTTTTTT	CASSLWRVRVVTGELFF
TRBD1	TRBJ1-5	NA	TRBV4-1	TGCGCCAGCAGCCAAGTGGGAGGGGGCGCTATCCAGCCCCAGCATTTT	CASSQVGGGAIQPQHF